Given below is one T cell receptor beta chain in context. TCRdb reprocessed the 5' RACE reads with MiXCR, giving one entry per CDR3 protein. Counted here are about 440,000 distinct CDR3 sequences, over 15% occurring once; the ten biggest clones make up roughly 8.4%. The data belong to a study of T-cell memory formation after mild COVID-19. Sequencing was carried out using PBMCs or a T cell subset sorted from them (not recorded which). This clonotype was sampled from an adult woman who had mild COVID-19 (a few samples of this study predate the infection). Cell type and time point are not known.

CDR3 DNA: TGTGCCAGCAGCCGGGAGGGGGCGCTTCCCTACGAGCAGTACTTC. Translated, it gives CASSREGALPYEQYF. V is TRBV4-2 and J is TRBJ2-7; D assignment may be TRBD1 or TRBD2 (7 bases each). The CDR3 sequence is 15 residues long. V was pared by 4 bases and J by 2 bases, with 15 bases between. The V gene's germline CDR1 is LGHNA and CDR2 YNFKEQ.